This record looks at one TCR beta chain sequence and its context. Its target is unknown. Researchers reported that TCR beta cDNA libraries carried unique molecular identifiers. T cells numbering about 0.9 to 11 million yielded roughly 500,000 cDNA molecules. MiXCR, applied by TCRdb to the PCR reads, yields one record per CDR3 protein. The table lists 700,000 to 800,000 distinct CDR3 sequences, about 27% of them singletons, with around 0.6% in the top ten. The sample originates from a study of post-analysis software for immune sequencing data. Study information: Included among the disease courses, which were recorded for the cohort, were relapsing-remitting, secondary progressive and progressive-relapsing multiple sclerosis. Study-wide findings and caveats: Strong co-clustering by F measure linked samples that shared a preparation batch. Comparison of patients with controls showed a handful of TRBV segments more frequent in patients, TRBV5-6, TRBV5-1 and TRBV20-1 among them. Diversity measured as normalized Chao1 was significantly lower in multiple sclerosis patients than in controls.

V dropped 3 bases and J dropped 2; count of bases not matched to a gene: 9. The CDR3 runs 17 residues. CDR1 is SGHDN and CDR2 is FVKESK in the germline V gene. The sequence was obtained from a girl aged 5-17 years with multiple sclerosis. This chain links TRBV14 with TRBJ2-4; 8 bases line up with TRBD2. Input material: blood. The DNA of the CDR3 is TGTGCCAGCAGCCAGGGGCCCAGCGGGAGACCCAAAAACATTCAGTACTTC. As protein: CASSQGPSGRPKNIQYF. The full variable domain, rest sourced from reference TRBV14 and TRBJ2-4, is EAGVTQFPSHSVIEKGQTVTLRCDPISGHDNLYWYRRVMGKEIKFLLHFVKESKQDESGMPNNRFLAERTGGTYSTLKVQPAELEDSGVYFCASSQGPSGRPKNIQYFGAGTRLSVL.